Following are 9 T cell receptor beta chains from one sample sequenced in a study of human thymus T cells (dated by TCRdb to 2018 to 2021). The thymus tissue came from surgical resects taken out during corrective cardiac surgery. The protocol used for the library was the immunoSEQ multiplex PCR assay. TCRdb provides this immuneACCESS table in a form limited to in-frame rearrangements. Some clones are lacking; in checked studies, under half of them reflect an unresolved V gene, and why the rest are absent is not known. Here the sample has some 130,000 clones; around 96% occur a single time. The ten most abundant clones make up 0.02% to 0.03% of the sample. The source material was thymus tissue. All receptors derive from a boy under three years old with a congenital heart defect but otherwise immunologically healthy.

The chain couples TRBV12-5 to TRBJ2-4, with D perhaps TRBD1 or TRBD2 (5 bases each). The V gene's germline CDR1 is LGHNT and CDR2 FRNRAP. The CDR3 consists of 15 residues. V lost 5 bases and J 9 bases, leaving 20 bases between the germline ends. The CDR3 here is CASGPRDPSASIQYF. As DNA, the CDR3 is TGTGCTAGTGGTCCCCGGGACCCCAGTGCAAGCATTCAGTACTTC.

The chain joins TRBV9 to TRBJ2-7, with TRBD2 identical over 7 bases. Germline CDR1 is SGDLS and CDR2 is YYNGEE. The J segment lost 5 bases and the V segment lost 0 bases, leaving 8 bases of the junction unmatched. The CDR3 contains 15 residues. CDR3: CASSVGVRGGDEQYF. The CDR3 region has the DNA TGTGCCAGCAGCGTAGGGGTACGGGGAGGGGACGAGCAGTACTTC. The whole variable domain, remainder taken from reference TRBV9 and TRBJ2-7, is DSGVTQTPKHLITATGQRVTLRCSPRSGDLSVYWYQQSLDQGLQFLIQYYNGEERAKGNILERFSAQQFPDLHSELNLSSLELGDSALYFCASSVGVRGGDEQYFGPGTRLTVT.

The rearrangement joins TRBV11-3 to TRBJ1-5; 10 bases line up with TRBD1. CDR1 is SGHNT, CDR2 YENEEA, per germline. The CDR3 consists of 15 residues. J gave up 7 bases and V 4 bases, and 7 bases lay outside the gene matches. CDR3 coding DNA: TGTGCCAGCAGCTCGCGGGGGACAGGGGCCCAGCCCCAGCATTTT. Its translation: CASSSRGTGAQPQHF.

The J gene is TRBJ2-5, the V gene TRBV13, with a weak D call TRBD2 (5 bases). The CDR3 contains 13 residues. Trimming removed 6 bases at V and 1 base at J, with 9 bases between. Germline V gene lookup returns CDR1 PRHDT and CDR2 FYEKMQ (reference sequence). Here the CDR3 DNA reads TGTGCCAGCAGTAGTCGGGGCCAAGAGACCCAGTACTTC. This encodes CASSSRGQETQYF. Together with reference TRBV13 and TRBJ2-5, the CDR3 gives the full variable domain: AAGVIQSPRHLIKEKRETATLKCYPIPRHDTVYWYQQGPGQDPQFLISFYEKMQSDKGSIPDRFSAQQFSDYHSELNMSSLELGDSALYFCASSSRGQETQYFGPGTRLLVL.

A few counts support this clone. The V gene is TRBV4-2, the J gene TRBJ1-6; D might be TRBD1 (5 bases). Germline V gives CDR1 LGHNA, CDR2 YNFKEQ. The V gene lost 4 bases and the J gene lost 13 bases, with 17 bases spanning the gap. The CDR3 runs to 14 residues. The CDR3, as DNA: TGTGCCAGCAGCCCCCGGGACGGAATTCCTCCCCTCCACTTT. Encoded protein: CASSPRDGIPPLHF.

This sequence joins TRBV28 and TRBJ1-5; unclear D gene. The ends were cut back, 5 bases at V and 4 bases at J, with 15 bases in the middle. The germline V gene encodes CDR1 MDHEN and CDR2 SYDVKM. The CDR3 has 15 residues. The chain's CDR3 is CASSQTIEVNQPQHF. The DNA of the CDR3 is TGTGCCAGCAGTCAGACAATCGAGGTAAATCAGCCCCAGCATTTT.

The chain combines TRBV6-4 with TRBJ2-5, with 7 positions matching TRBD1. This CDR3 region has 15 residues. Germline V CDR1 and CDR2: MRHNA, SNTAGT. With 0 bases clipped from V and 1 base from J, the junction kept 2 bases outside the gene matches. In DNA form, the CDR3 reads TGTGCCAGCAGTGACTCTAGGGGGCCCCAAGAGACCCAGTACTTC. This codes for CASSDSRGPQETQYF.

The rearrangement links TRBV5-1 to TRBJ2-7; D is unclear. The V gene lost 0 bases and the J gene lost 4 bases, with 8 bases spanning the gap. This CDR3 is 13 amino acids long. The germline V gene has CDR1 SGHRS and CDR2 YFSETQ. The CDR3 DNA reads as TGCGCCAGCAGCTTGGCGGTCAGATACGAGCAGTACTTC. Protein product: CASSLAVRYEQYF.

The chain recombines TRBV25-1 with TRBJ2-5; D is uncertain. V gave up 4 bases and J gave up 2 bases, with 8 bases separating them. Germline CDR1 reads MGHDK; CDR2 reads SYGVNS. CDR3 length equals 13 residues. CDR3 sequence (DNA): TGTGCCAGCAGTGTGTCAGGTCAAGAGACCCAGTACTTC. Translated: CASSVSGQETQYF.